A single T cell receptor beta chain is shown here with its context. V was clipped by 0 bases and J by 0 bases; unmatched bases: 1. CDR3 length: 14 residues. The germline CDR1 and CDR2 sequences are GTSNPN and SVGIG (reference sequence). These data come from a study of Graves' ophthalmopathy and Graves' hyperthyroidism. For repertoire sequencing, the TCR beta CDR3 regions were amplified from RNA transcripts. The first-round RT-PCR employed HTBI primers together with the Qiagen OneStep RT-PCR kit. A multiplex PCR was then performed as the second round. TCRdb itself ran the multiplex PCR reads through MiXCR, one entry per CDR3 protein. This sample yields about half a million distinct CDR3 sequences, of which 14% are seen a single time; around 9.8% belongs to the top ten.

The chain joins TRBV30 to TRBJ1-1, with 7 bases that match TRBD1. The source material was blood. This TCR was sampled from a woman in her 30s with Graves' ophthalmopathy. The CDR3 region is CAWSVGQMNTEAFF. The CDR3 bases are TGTGCCTGGAGTGTGGGACAGATGAACACTGAAGCTTTCTTT.